A selection of T cell receptor beta chains follows, all from one sample in a study of blood T cell repertoires in COVID-19. Measured with immunoSEQ multiplex PCR; TCRdb has only the in-frame clones, and not every one. Among about 270,000 clones listed, around 93% were seen once. Sequences were obtained from PBMCs or T cells enriched from blood (not recorded which). All receptors come from a man aged 35 to 55 who had been exposed to COVID-19. Each CDR3 is given with its conserved first and last residue. The D gene is left open where the match is weak. Rows may omit the clone size; those that give it use once, few, many or a size class.

TRBJ2-6,TRBV18,once,TRBD2,TGTGCCAGCTCAACCTCCGGGACTAGCGGTTTTTCTGGGGCCAACGTCCTGACTTTC,CASSTSGTSGFSGANVLTF
TRBJ1-3,TRBV19,NA,NA,TGTGCCAGTAGTTCGAGAGTCTCTGGAAACACCATATATTTT,CASSSRVSGNTIYF
TRBJ2-1,TRBV19,NA,NA,TGTGCCAGTAGTATAGAGGTAGCTTACAATGAGCAGTTCTTC,CASSIEVAYNEQFF
TRBJ2-7,TRBV3-1/TRBV3-2,NA,TRBD2,TGTGCCAGCAGCCAGGAGGGAGGGTTGATCGGGGAGCAGTACTTC,CASSQEGGLIGEQYF
TRBJ1-1,TRBV28,NA,NA,TGTGCCAGCAGTTTTCCGGTCATGAACACTGAAGCTTTCTTT,CASSFPVMNTEAFF
TRBJ2-7,TRBV10-3,NA,TRBD2,TGTGCCATCAGTGGATCATCGGGGGGGGCCTACGAGCAGTACTTC,CAISGSSGGAYEQYF
TRBJ2-3,TRBV6-6,NA,NA,TGTGCCAGCAGTTACTTAGCGGCTAGCACAGATACGCAGTATTTT,CASSYLAASTDTQYF
TRBJ1-6,TRBV6-5,few,NA,TGTGCCAGCACGCTATATGTGGTGTATAATTCACCCCTCCACTTT,CASTLYVVYNSPLHF
TRBJ2-7,TRBV7-2,NA,NA,TGTGCCAGCAGCTTAATCGGGAGCTACGAGCAGTACTTC,CASSLIGSYEQYF
TRBJ2-1,TRBV19,NA,NA,TGTGCCAGTACCGATGAGGCAGCTTACAATGAGCAGTTCTTC,CASTDEAAYNEQFF
TRBJ1-3,TRBV5-6,NA,NA,TGTGCCAGCAGCTTGTACGCGGGAGCTGGAAACACCATATATTTT,CASSLYAGAGNTIYF
TRBJ1-5,TRBV7-9,NA,NA,TGTGCCAGCAGCTTAGCCGGGTCCAATCAGCCCCAGCATTTT,CASSLAGSNQPQHF
TRBJ2-3,TRBV4-3,NA,TRBD2,TGCGCCAGCAGCTTAGGGACTAGCGGGAGGGCCACAGATACGCAGTATTTT,CASSLGTSGRATDTQYF
TRBJ1-2,TRBV19,NA,TRBD1,TGTGCCAGTAGTATCGACAGGGTGAAGGGCTACACCTTC,CASSIDRVKGYTF
TRBJ1-4,TRBV3-1/TRBV3-2,NA,TRBD1,TGTGCCAGCAGTCAAGGGGGCCGTAATGAAAAACTGTTTTTT,CASSQGGRNEKLFF
TRBJ2-1,TRBV30,NA,TRBD2,TGTGCCTGGATTAGTAGGACTAGCGGTTACAATGAGCAGTTCTTC,CAWISRTSGYNEQFF
TRBJ2-2,TRBV5-4,NA,NA,TGTGCCAGCAGCCTTGGGAGCAGCCAGGGGACCGGGGAGCTGTTTTTT,CASSLGSSQGTGELFF
TRBJ2-1,TRBV7-9,few,TRBD2,TGTGCCAGCAGCGCGAGACTAGCGGGAGACCATGAGCAGTTCTTC,CASSARLAGDHEQFF
TRBJ1-1,TRBV7-9,NA,TRBD1,TGTGCCAGCAGCTTAGGGACAGGGGCGGCTGAAGCTTTCTTT,CASSLGTGAAEAFF
TRBJ2-1,TRBV27,NA,NA,TGTGCCAGCAGTTTAAAGCCGCCTACGCAGTTCTTC,CASSLKPPTQFF
TRBJ2-1,TRBV7-2,NA,TRBD1,TGTGCCAGCAGCTTCAGGGGGAAATGGAATGAGCAGTTCTTC,CASSFRGKWNEQFF
TRBJ2-2,TRBV10-3,NA,TRBD2,TGTGCCATCAGTCCAGGACTAGCGGGAGGGAGGGAGCTGTTTTTT,CAISPGLAGGRELFF
TRBJ1-1,TRBV28,NA,NA,TGTGCCAGCAGTTTATTCGCAGGGGCTCGGACTGAAGCTTTCTTT,CASSLFAGARTEAFF
TRBJ2-1,TRBV27,NA,TRBD1,TGTGCCAGCAGTCCGAGCCCGACAGGGTCGGTTTACAATGAGCAGTTCTTC,CASSPSPTGSVYNEQFF
TRBJ2-1,TRBV28,NA,TRBD2,TGTGCCAGCAGTCACCCCCCACTAGCGGGAGATAACAATGAGCAGTTCTTC,CASSHPPLAGDNNEQFF
TRBJ2-3,TRBV7-9,NA,NA,TGTGCCAGCAGGCGATGGACAGGCACAGATACGCAGTATTTT,CASRRWTGTDTQYF
TRBJ2-2,TRBV27,NA,NA,TGTGCCAGCAGTTCCCCCGTCGGGGAGCTGTTTTTT,CASSSPVGELFF
TRBJ2-7,TRBV6-5,NA,TRBD1,TGTGCCAGCGGGGGACAGACTTCTACCTACGAGCAGTACTTC,CASGGQTSTYEQYF
TRBJ2-1,TRBV28,NA,NA,TGTGCCAGCAGTTTAGCGTCGCCTAATGAGCAGTTCTTC,CASSLASPNEQFF
TRBJ2-5,TRBV11-2,NA,TRBD2,TGTGCCAGCAGCTTAGGTCGAGCGGGAGAAGCAGAGACCCAGTACTTC,CASSLGRAGEAETQYF
TRBJ1-1,TRBV5-1,few,NA,TGCGCCAGCAGCTTGTTTGGACAGAGTCTGGGCACTGAAGCTTTCTTT,CASSLFGQSLGTEAFF
TRBJ1-1,TRBV9,NA,NA,TGTGCCAGCAGCGCCTCAGTGAACACTGAAGCTTTCTTT,CASSASVNTEAFF
TRBJ2-5,TRBV5-6,NA,NA,TGTGCCAGCAGCTTTTCGGAGACCCAGTACTTC,CASSFSETQYF
TRBJ2-2,TRBV28,NA,NA,TGTGCCAGCAGCCGATCCGGGTGGAACACCGGGGAGCTGTTTTTT,CASSRSGWNTGELFF
TRBJ1-5,TRBV7-8,NA,NA,TGTGCCAGCAGCCCAATGGTGGAGGCCCAGCCCCAGCATTTT,CASSPMVEAQPQHF
TRBJ2-1,TRBV20-1,NA,NA,TGCAGTGCCACCCACGGACAGGAGCAGTTCTTC,CSATHGQEQFF
TRBJ2-5,TRBV10-3,NA,NA,TGTGCCATCAGTGAGTCACGAACCAGCAGGGAGACCCAGTACTTC,CAISESRTSRETQYF
TRBJ2-3,TRBV7-2,NA,TRBD2,TGTGCCAGCAGCCCCGGACTAGCGGGAGCAGATACGCAGTATTTT,CASSPGLAGADTQYF
TRBJ2-7,TRBV28,NA,NA,TGTGCCAGCACCCTACAGGGAGCCTACGAGCAGTACTTC,CASTLQGAYEQYF
TRBJ2-7,TRBV6-2/TRBV6-3,NA,TRBD2,TGTGCCAGCAGCAAGCCCGGGACTAGGAACTACGAGCAGTACTTC,CASSKPGTRNYEQYF
TRBJ1-4,TRBV9,NA,TRBD1,TGTGCCAGCAGCCCACACACAGGGGCCGGTGCAACTAATGAAAAACTGTTTTTT,CASSPHTGAGATNEKLFF
TRBJ1-6,TRBV3-1/TRBV3-2,NA,NA,TGTGCCAGCAGCCCCGGGGGTGACAATTCACCCCTCCACTTT,CASSPGGDNSPLHF
TRBJ1-5,TRBV15,NA,TRBD1,TGTGCCACCAGCAGGGGACAGGGGGCACAGCCCCAGCATTTT,CATSRGQGAQPQHF
TRBJ2-1,TRBV4-1,NA,TRBD2,TGCGCCAGCAGCCGCACTAGCGGGAGTGTGGATGAGCAGTTCTTC,CASSRTSGSVDEQFF
TRBJ2-5,TRBV3-1/TRBV3-2,NA,TRBD2,TGTGCCAGCAGCCAAGGTCGCGGGAGCAGAGAGACCCAGTACTTC,CASSQGRGSRETQYF
TRBJ1-5,TRBV5-1,NA,NA,TGCGCCAGCAGCTTGGAGCCGGGGAGGCCCTATAGCAATCAGCCCCAGCATTTT,CASSLEPGRPYSNQPQHF
TRBJ2-4,TRBV30,NA,NA,TGTGCCTGGAGCCACGAGGCCATGGGCAAAAACATTCAGTACTTC,CAWSHEAMGKNIQYF
TRBJ2-5,TRBV28,NA,TRBD2,TGTGCCAGCAGCGGACTAGTGGGATACCAAGAGACCCAGTACTTC,CASSGLVGYQETQYF
TRBJ2-7,TRBV15,NA,NA,TGTGCCACCAGCAGAGCCAGGATTTCCTACGAGCAGTACTTC,CATSRARISYEQYF
TRBJ2-3,TRBV28,NA,TRBD1,TGTGCCAGCAGTCCAGCCGGACAGGGCACAGATACGCAGTATTTT,CASSPAGQGTDTQYF
TRBJ2-7,TRBV7-2,NA,TRBD1,TGTGCCAGCAGCATAGGACAGGGTGGGGGTTTGTACGAGCAGTACTTC,CASSIGQGGGLYEQYF
TRBJ1-1,TRBV3-1/TRBV3-2,NA,NA,TGTGCCAGCAGCCAAGGGAGGGAGGAGGCTTTCTTT,CASSQGREEAFF
TRBJ1-1,TRBV28,once,NA,TGTGCCAGCAGTTTGAGGGAGGCCAAAGCTTTCTTT,CASSLREAKAFF